This T cell receptor beta chain was documented in a study of T cell changes during pregnancy in multiple sclerosis (dated by TCRdb to the late 2010s). Concerning the study at large: The study looked at changes in the T cell repertoire across pregnancy in women with multiple sclerosis.

The protocol used for the library was the immunoSEQ multiplex PCR assay. What TCRdb holds here is the immuneACCESS table cut down to in-frame rearrangements. Part of the clones is not present; checked against another copy, under half of the missing clones reflect an unresolved V gene, and the others are unexplained. This sample has about 46,000 clones in its table, and approximately 90% of those were observed once. The top ten clones comprise 0.3% to 0.45% of the sample. This clone has only one observation. It lacks a known antigen. No base quality information exists; no much larger clone differs at one position. This receptor was identified in a female donor in good health, enrolled as a control in a pregnancy study. The sequenced sample was CD4+ T cells from peripheral blood mononuclear cells, obtained in the second trimester of pregnancy.

Read as DNA, the sequence is TGCGCCAGCAGCTTGGAGGGAGGGGGCACTGAAGCTTTCTTT. It is translated as CASSLEGGGTEAFF. The chain was built from TRBV5-1 and TRBJ1-1, with TRBD1 as a weak D call on 6 bases. Trimming costs V 0 bases and J 4 bases, and their ends lie 10 bases apart. The CDR3 sequence holds 14 residues, the cysteine and phenylalanine included. The only DNA kept is the CDR3, 42 bases in frame from the first base. The germline V gene yields SGHRS for CDR1 and YFSETQ for CDR2.